A single sample is the source of the 25 T cell receptor beta chains below, sequenced in a study of CD8 T cells in ankylosing spondylitis. Study-level findings and limits: Ankylosing spondylitis blood seemed to carry a telltale TCR beta motif made of under 10 highly homologous variants.

For these TCRs, the target antigens are not known. TCRdb redid the calling of the 5' RACE reads with MiXCR, one entry per CDR3 protein. The profile shows 750,000 to 850,000 distinct CDR3 sequences, approximately 10% of them singletons. The sequencing input was blood, either unsorted or a sorted T cell fraction (not recorded which). The receptors were sampled from a male donor with ankylosing spondylitis.

This clonotype has a count of ten or more. The chain links TRBV2 to TRBJ2-1, with 9 bases that match TRBD1. Losses at the gene ends were 4 bases for V and 3 bases for J; bases not matched to a gene: 4. The CDR3 has 15 amino acids. In germline, CDR1 is SNHLY, CDR2 FYNNEI. The CDR3: CASSVRTGVYNEQFF. The CDR3 DNA reads TGTGCCAGCAGTGTCCGGACAGGGGTCTACAATGAGCAGTTCTTC.

This chain joins TRBV10-1 and TRBJ2-7; D is unresolved. The ends were cut back, 6 bases at V and 5 bases at J, with 11 bases in the middle. Looked up from germline, CDR1 is WNHNN and CDR2 is SYGVQD (reference sequence). CDR3 length: 12 amino acids. The CDR3 loop is CASSRIADEQYF. CDR3 DNA: TGCGCCAGCAGCAGGATCGCTGACGAGCAGTACTTC.

The chain couples TRBV12-3 or TRBV12-4 to TRBJ1-1, with D hard to call. V shed 1 base and J shed 11 bases, with 17 bases lying between them. The CDR3 is made up of 14 amino acids. CDR3 in amino acids: CASSLDSFTAIAFF. In DNA form, the CDR3 reads TGTGCCAGCAGTTTAGACTCCTTCACCGCGATCGCTTTCTTT.

The rearrangement links TRBV6-5 to TRBJ1-1; TRBD1 aligns across 7 bases. Germline V gene lookup returns CDR1 MNHEY and CDR2 SVGAGI. The CDR3 consists of 17 residues. Germline trimming cut 0 bases from V and 2 bases from J; bases unmatched to any gene: 9. The CDR3 bases are TGTGCCAGCAGTTACTCAAGGGGGCTACGGTTTAACACTGAAGCTTTCTTT. This translates into CASSYSRGLRFNTEAFF.

CDR3 region: CASSWTVDTEAFF. For the CDR3, the DNA is TGTGCCAGCAGCTGGACAGTGGACACTGAAGCTTTCTTT. The chain combines TRBV7-6 with TRBJ1-1, with a tentative D call TRBD1 (6 bases). This CDR3 is 13 amino acids long. Trimming shortened V by 4 bases and J by 3 bases, and 9 bases separated the two germline ends. Germline values: CDR1 SGHVS, CDR2 FNYEAQ.

This clonotype appeared a few times. The rearrangement links TRBV5-1 to TRBJ1-2; 10 nucleotides line up with TRBD1. The CDR3 is 15 amino acids. V gave up 2 bases and J gave up 3 bases; unmatched junction bases: 4. CDR1 and CDR2 (germline): SGHRS, YFSETQ. CDR3 nucleotides: TGCGCCAGCAGCTTCGGACAGGGGGGCTACTATGGCTACACCTTC. Its translation is CASSFGQGGYYGYTF.

Only a few counts were recorded for this clonotype. The chain joins TRBV9 to TRBJ1-1; D ambiguous. The ends were cut back, 1 base at V and 0 bases at J, with 10 bases in the middle. CDR1 SGDLS and CDR2 YYNGEE come from the germline V gene. This CDR3 contains 15 residues. The CDR3 coding sequence is TGTGCCAGCAGCGTATGGACGGTCATGAACACTGAAGCTTTCTTT. Its protein is CASSVWTVMNTEAFF.

Here the CDR3 reads CASSSLDREAFF. The CDR3 DNA follows: TGTGCCAGCAGCTCACTAGACAGGGAAGCTTTCTTT. The rearrangement links TRBV7-2 to TRBJ1-1, with D perhaps matching TRBD1 (6 bases). Germline V CDR1 and CDR2: SGHTA, FQGNSA. V was pared by 4 bases and J by 8 bases, with 11 bases between. This CDR3 spans 12 amino acids.

This sequence joins TRBV4-2 and TRBJ2-2; maybe TRBD2 (6 bases). Looked up from germline, CDR1 is LGHNA and CDR2 is YNFKEQ. Trimming removed 0 bases from V and 1 base from J, with 9 bases in between. The CDR3 covers 16 residues. The CDR3 sequence: CASSQERGWNTGELFF. For the CDR3, the DNA is TGTGCCAGCAGCCAAGAACGGGGGTGGAACACCGGGGAGCTGTTTTTT.

The chain is built from TRBV6-6 and TRBJ2-3; D is uncertain. Trimming shortened V by 5 bases and J by 7 bases, and 7 bases separated the two germline ends. CDR1 and CDR2 (germline): MNHNY, SVGAGI (reference sequence). The CDR3 extends over 11 amino acids. The CDR3 loop reads CASSPAYTQYF. The CDR3 nucleotides are TGTGCCAGCAGTCCGGCGTATACGCAGTATTTT.

A few counts support this clonotype. CDR3 sequence reads: CASSLTGLGAQHF. The CDR3 DNA sequence: TGTGCCAGCAGCTTAACGGGTCTGGGTGCCCAGCATTTT. This chain joins TRBV7-3 and TRBJ1-5; D remains unclear. The germline V gene encodes CDR1 SGHTA and CDR2 FQGTGA. Deletions cut 0 bases from V and 11 bases from J, with 11 bases between. The CDR3 runs to 13 residues.

This clonotype was found a few times. CDR3: CAWSGRGGTGPSTDTQYF. The DNA for the CDR3 is TGTGCCTGGAGTGGGCGGGGGGGAACAGGACCTAGCACAGATACGCAGTATTTT. The chain joins TRBV30 to TRBJ2-3, with TRBD2 matching 9 bases. The CDR3 runs to 18 residues. The V and J ends lost 1 base and 0 bases, in that order; junction bases with no gene match: 11. From germline, CDR1 is GTSNPN and CDR2 SVGIG (reference sequence).

At least ten counts were recorded for this clonotype. The chain employs TRBV28 and TRBJ1-4, with 8 bases identical to TRBD1. Germline V gene data show CDR1 as MDHEN and CDR2 as SYDVKM. Trimming cost V 3 bases and J 5 bases; bases outside gene matches: 5. This CDR3 spans 15 amino acids. Written as DNA, the CDR3 is TGTGCCAGCAGTTTGGGGACAGGCAACAATGAAAAACTGTTTTTT. This translates into CASSLGTGNNEKLFF.

This clonotype was observed a few times. The rearrangement links TRBV6-2 or TRBV6-3 to TRBJ2-5; TRBD1 matches at 8 bases. Germline lookup yields CDR1 MNHEY and CDR2 SVGEGT. Unmatched junction bases numbered 6, after V lost 1 base and J lost 2 bases. This CDR3 has 16 amino acids. The CDR3 DNA is TGTGCCAGCAGTTACTTTCCCGGACAGGGTCAAGAGACCCAGTACTTC. Protein sequence: CASSYFPGQGQETQYF.

The chain combines TRBV5-6 with TRBJ2-1, with 9 bases lining up with TRBD1. Per the germline V gene, CDR1 is SGHDT and CDR2 is YYEEEE. J lost 3 bases, V lost 4 bases, and 2 bases had no gene match. The length of the CDR3 is 14 residues. The CDR3 spells CASSVDRGYNEQFF. The CDR3 DNA reads as TGTGCCAGCAGCGTGGACAGGGGCTACAATGAGCAGTTCTTC.

This clonotype has a handful of counts. The chain carries TRBV5-1 and TRBJ2-7; TRBD2 might be the D (6 bases). The CDR3 consists of 13 residues. Germline lookup yields CDR1 SGHRS and CDR2 YFSETQ. The V and J ends lost 4 bases and 3 bases respectively, with 11 bases between them. As DNA, the CDR3 is TGCGCCAGCAGCCCGTGGGGGGACTACGAGCAGTACTTC. Protein sequence: CASSPWGDYEQYF.

The chain links TRBV5-1 to TRBJ2-6, with D possibly TRBD1 on 5 matching bases. Deletions cut 3 bases from V and 0 bases from J, with 13 bases between. This CDR3 contains 17 residues. Germline CDR1 SGHRS, CDR2 YFSETQ. The CDR3 DNA reads TGCGCCAGCAGCTCCTCCCTAGACAGCTCTGGGGCCAACGTCCTGACTTTC. It specifies CASSSSLDSSGANVLTF.

V and J are TRBV7-2 and TRBJ2-4, with 8 bases identical to TRBD1. This CDR3 has 16 amino acids. Germline values: CDR1 SGHTA, CDR2 FQGNSA. With V trimmed by 3 bases and J by 0 bases, 4 bases remained unmatched. As DNA, the CDR3 is TGTGCCAGCAGCTTTCGGACAGGGCTAGCCAAAAACATTCAGTACTTC. As protein: CASSFRTGLAKNIQYF.

In its sample, this clonotype was seen a few times. The chain combines TRBV7-9 with TRBJ2-1; 7 nucleotides line up with TRBD1. J lost 1 base, V lost 4 bases, and 7 bases had no gene match. The CDR3 has 16 residues. CDR1 and CDR2 (germline): SEHNR, FQNEAQ (reference sequence). CDR3 protein: CASSSTRGRSYNEQFF. As DNA, the CDR3 is TGTGCCAGCAGCTCCACTAGGGGGCGTTCCTACAATGAGCAGTTCTTC.

This clonotype was seen ten or more times. The gene calls are TRBV10-3 and TRBJ2-5; D remains ambiguous. The germline V gene has CDR1 ENHRY and CDR2 SYGVKD. V lost 5 bases and J 9 bases, leaving 10 bases between the germline ends. This CDR3 contains 11 residues. DNA of the CDR3: TGTGCCATCAGTAATGGAAAGGCCCAGTACTTC. Translating gives CAISNGKAQYF.

This clonotype was observed a few times. The chain uses TRBV5-5 and TRBJ2-7; D may be TRBD2 (6 bases). V dropped 4 bases and J dropped 5 bases, with 16 bases sitting between them. CDR1 and CDR2 from the germline V gene are SGHKS and YYEKEE (reference sequence). This CDR3 is built from 14 residues. The CDR3 is CASSQQWGTHEQYF. Here the CDR3 DNA reads TGTGCCAGCAGCCAACAATGGGGGACTCACGAGCAGTACTTC.

This clonotype came up a few times. V is TRBV5-1 and J is TRBJ2-7; 11 bases line up with TRBD2. This CDR3 has 15 amino acids. Germline CDR1 SGHRS, CDR2 YFSETQ. The trim removed 4 bases at V and 7 bases at J, leaving 10 bases unmatched. The CDR3 protein is CASSTGLAGTGEQYF. The DNA of the CDR3 is TGCGCCAGCAGCACCGGACTAGCGGGCACCGGGGAGCAGTACTTC.

This clonotype turned up a few times. The chain recombines TRBV7-2 with TRBJ2-2, with TRBD2 matching over 7 bases. There are 16 residues in the CDR3. The junction had 4 bases not matched to a gene; V was cut back by 2 bases and J by 1 base. The germline V gene encodes CDR1 SGHTA and CDR2 FQGNSA. This chain's CDR3 is CASSLIGLVNTGELFF. CDR3 DNA: TGTGCCAGCAGCTTAATAGGACTAGTGAACACCGGGGAGCTGTTTTTT.

This clonotype was observed a handful of times. The chain is built from TRBV5-1 and TRBJ1-4; 9 bases map to TRBD1. Germline V gene lookup returns CDR1 SGHRS and CDR2 YFSETQ. J gave up 6 bases and V 5 bases, and 2 bases lay outside the gene matches. The CDR3 contains 13 residues. The CDR3, as DNA: TGCGCCAGCAGGCGGGACAGGGATGAAAAACTGTTTTTT. Translated, it gives CASRRDRDEKLFF.

The chain joins TRBV5-8 to TRBJ2-5; possible D gene TRBD2, 5 bases. With 8 bases removed from V and 7 bases from J, the gap between germline ends came to 24 bases. The V gene's germline CDR1 is SGHTS and CDR2 YDEGEE. This CDR3 comprises 15 residues. As DNA, the CDR3 is TGTGCCAGTAATTCTCCGGGCCCAGCTGAGGGGACCCAGTACTTC. Translating gives CASNSPGPAEGTQYF.